These 15 T cell receptor beta chains came from one sample sequenced in a study of regulatory T cells in long-lasting Graves disease. Arm-PCR with iRepertoire HTBI primers amplified the CDR3 regions for these TCR beta libraries. TCRdb ran MiXCR on the multiplex PCR reads and lists one entry per CDR3 protein. The repertoire holds 600,000 to 850,000 distinct CDR3 sequences, around 30% seen once, with around 42% in the top ten. As to time point: persistent/refractory GD, antithyroid drugs over 5 years with positive TRAb. After RNA was extracted from PBMCs, the TCR library was made from it. The input for sequencing was peripheral blood mononuclear cells (PBMCs), taken when the disease was refractory, from a patient treated with antithyroid drugs. These receptors originate from a female donor with Graves disease.

Worth noting for this clonotype: The final CDR3 position lacks the conserved phenylalanine or tryptophan, pointing to a likely read error. The chain carries TRBV12-3 or TRBV12-4 and TRBJ2-2, with D perhaps matching TRBD1 (5 bases). The CDR3 length is 13 residues. Deletions cut 8 bases from V and 4 bases from J, with 11 bases between. As DNA, the CDR3 is TGTGCCAGCTGGGCAGGGTCCACCGGGGAGCTGTTTCTT. Amino acid sequence: CASWAGSTGELFL.

CDR3 in DNA: TGTGCCAGCAGTTCGTCTTACAGGGGTTCCAATCAGCCCCAGCATTTT. The encoded protein is CASSSSYRGSNQPQHF. The chain is built from TRBV6-5 and TRBJ1-5, with TRBD1 matching over 7 bases. CDR3 length: 16 residues. The germline gives CDR1 MNHEY, CDR2 SVGAGI. With 4 bases clipped from V and 3 bases from J, the junction kept 9 bases outside the gene matches.

This clonotype has a count of ten or more. The chain links TRBV28 to TRBJ1-3; perhaps TRBD1 as D (5 bases). CDR1 MDHEN and CDR2 SYDVKM come from the germline V gene. V was clipped by 3 bases and J by 1 base, with 10 bases between them. The CDR3 is made up of 15 amino acids. The DNA of the CDR3 is TGTGCCAGCAGTTTGCAGGGTGGGTCTGGAAACACCATATATTTT. Translating it yields CASSLQGGSGNTIYF. Together with reference TRBV28 and TRBJ1-3, the CDR3 gives the full variable domain: DVKVTQSSRYLVKRTGEKVFLECVQDMDHENMFWYRQDPGLGLRLIYFSYDVKMKEKGDIPEGYSVSREKKERFSLILESASTNQTSMYLCASSLQGGSGNTIYFGEGSWLTVV.

This clonotype was seen ten or more times. The chain combines TRBV28 with TRBJ1-5; D is ambiguous. CDR1 MDHEN and CDR2 SYDVKM come from the germline V gene. This CDR3 contains 13 residues. Trimming left V 6 bases short and J 5 bases short, with 11 bases between. The CDR3 DNA reads TGTGCCAGCAGGCTGACTTCGGATCAGCCCCAGCATTTT. Residues: CASRLTSDQPQHF. The full variable domain, completed using reference TRBV28 and TRBJ1-5, is DVKVTQSSRYLVKRTGEKVFLECVQDMDHENMFWYRQDPGLGLRLIYFSYDVKMKEKGDIPEGYSVSREKKERFSLILESASTNQTSMYLCASRLTSDQPQHFGDGTRLSIL.

In its sample, this clonotype was seen a few times. The rearrangement uses TRBV7-9 and TRBJ2-5; 8 bases map to TRBD1. J lost 5 bases, V lost 6 bases, and 8 bases had no gene match. Germline V gene data show CDR1 as SEHNR and CDR2 as FQNEAQ (reference sequence). The CDR3 contains 14 residues. The CDR3 bases are TGTGCCAGCAGACAAGGACAGGGTGGGGAGACCCAGTACTTC. It encodes CASRQGQGGETQYF. Full variable domain (outside the CDR3, taken from reference TRBV7-9 and TRBJ2-5): DTGVSQNPRHKITKRGQNVTFRCDPISEHNRLYWYRQTLGQGPEFLTYFQNEAQLEKSRLLSDRFSAERPKGSFSTLEIQRTEQGDSAMYLCASRQGQGGETQYFGPGTRLLVL.

J is TRBJ1-1 and V is TRBV7-9; 9 nucleotides match TRBD1. Germline V gives CDR1 SEHNR, CDR2 FQNEAQ (reference sequence). V lost 5 bases, J lost 1 base, and 5 bases stayed unmatched. The CDR3 length is 15 residues. CDR3 sequence reads: CASSGGTGRNTEAFF. As DNA, the CDR3 is TGTGCCAGCAGCGGCGGGACAGGGCGGAACACTGAAGCTTTCTTT.

The V gene is TRBV10-1, the J gene TRBJ2-2; tentative D call: TRBD2 (5 bases). CDR1 is WNHNN, CDR2 SYGVQD, per germline (reference sequence). This CDR3 contains 16 residues. Trimming removed 6 bases at V and 8 bases at J, with 22 bases between. The CDR3 DNA sequence: TGCGCCAGCAGCAACATCGGGAATGGAGTTTCTGGGGAGCTGTTTTTT. This sequence encodes CASSNIGNGVSGELFF.

This clonotype was counted between two and nine times. The genes are TRBV20-1 and TRBJ1-5; tentative D call: TRBD1 (6 bases). Between the trimmed V and J ends, which lost 6 bases and 3 bases, there was a span of 12 bases. The CDR3 covers 13 residues. Germline V gene sequence: CDR1 DFQATT, CDR2 SNEGSKA (reference sequence). The CDR3 reads CSAEGGTNQPQHF. The CDR3 DNA reads as TGCAGTGCCGAAGGGGGGACCAATCAGCCCCAGCATTTT.

This chain links TRBV6-4 with TRBJ1-5, with 7 bases matching TRBD1. CDR1 is MRHNA and CDR2 is SNTAGT in the germline V gene. The length of the CDR3 is 14 residues. Trimming at V came to 2 bases and at J to 6 bases, leaving 4 bases not matched to a gene. The CDR3: CASSDRQGRQPQHF. CDR3 bases: TGTGCCAGCAGTGACCGACAGGGTCGTCAGCCCCAGCATTTT.

A few counts support this clonotype. This chain connects TRBV20-1 to TRBJ1-2; 7 nucleotides line up with TRBD1. The CDR3 totals 12 residues. Germline CDR1 and CDR2: DFQATT and SNEGSKA (reference sequence). The V segment lost 4 bases and the J segment 8 bases; nucleotides outside the gene matches: 7. The CDR3 loop reads CSAIQGRDGYTF. The CDR3 DNA reads as TGCAGTGCTATACAGGGGAGGGACGGCTACACCTTC.

This clonotype was seen a handful of times. The rearrangement links TRBV5-1 to TRBJ1-2, with D hard to call. V lost 6 bases to trimming and J lost 8 bases, with 5 bases between them. CDR1 SGHRS and CDR2 YFSETQ come from the germline V gene. This CDR3 contains 9 residues. CDR3 bases: TGCGCCAGCAAACAAGGCTACACCTTC. Protein sequence: CASKQGYTF.

The chain combines TRBV2 with TRBJ2-3, with TRBD2 identical over 8 bases. Germline V gives CDR1 SNHLY, CDR2 FYNNEI. This CDR3 is built from 18 residues. The V and J ends lost 3 bases and 1 base, in that order; junction bases with no gene match: 12. This CDR3 reads CASSERRTGTSRTDTQYF. In DNA form, the CDR3 reads TGTGCCAGCAGTGAGAGACGCACCGGGACTAGTCGCACAGATACGCAGTATTTT.

The V call is TRBV5-1, the J call TRBJ1-2, with D hard to call. Germline CDR1 is SGHRS and CDR2 is YFSETQ. V lost 0 bases and J lost 3, with 6 bases in between. CDR3 length equals 13 residues. The CDR3 coding sequence is TGCGCCAGCAGCTTGGCAGCCGACTATGGCTACACCTTC. This gives the protein CASSLAADYGYTF.

Only a few counts were recorded for this clonotype. V is TRBV9 and J is TRBJ1-4; D call uncertain. CDR3 length: 15 amino acids. Germline CDR1 SGDLS, CDR2 YYNGEE. Trimming pared 4 bases from V and 0 bases from J, leaving 10 bases between. As DNA, the CDR3 is TGTGCCAGCAGCTCACACGTGGCAACTAATGAAAAACTGTTTTTT. Protein sequence: CASSSHVATNEKLFF. The entire variable domain, with the rest obtained from reference TRBV9 and TRBJ1-4, is as follows: DSGVTQTPKHLITATGQRVTLRCSPRSGDLSVYWYQQSLDQGLQFLIQYYNGEERAKGNILERFSAQQFPDLHSELNLSSLELGDSALYFCASSSHVATNEKLFFGSGTQLSVL.

This rearrangement joins TRBV20-1 to TRBJ1-2, with D unclear. Per germline, CDR1 DFQATT and CDR2 SNEGSKA (reference sequence). This CDR3 contains 11 residues. CDR3 in amino acids: CTHARSYGYTF. CDR3 DNA sequence: TGCACCCACGCTAGAAGCTATGGCTACACCTTC.